This passage covers 11 T cell receptor beta chains from one sample sequenced in a study of T cell changes during pregnancy in multiple sclerosis. Generated by immunoSEQ multiplex PCR, the TCRdb table keeps only in-frame clones and is missing some. There are around 96,000 clones in the sample; approximately 94% occur only once, and roughly 2.2% lies in the top ten. Sequenced material: peripheral blood, taken in the third trimester of pregnancy. The source of these receptors is a female donor with multiple sclerosis, enrolled in a pregnancy study.

Remarks on this clone: At the DNA level, this CDR3 is encoded by other sequences in the same sample as well. The rearrangement joins TRBV5-1 to TRBJ2-1; D gene unclear. V shed 0 bases and J shed 0 bases, with 7 bases lying between them. The length of the CDR3 is 15 residues. From germline, CDR1 is SGHRS and CDR2 YFSETQ. In nucleotides, the CDR3 is TGCGCCAGCAGCTTGGACTCTAGCTCCTACAATGAGCAGTTCTTC. Protein: CASSLDSSSYNEQFF.

This sequence joins TRBV20-1 and TRBJ1-4, with D hard to call. This CDR3 is 11 amino acids long. Germline assignment: CDR1 DFQATT and CDR2 SNEGSKA (reference sequence). The V and J ends lost 8 bases and 3 bases respectively, with 7 bases between them. DNA for the CDR3: TGCAGTCCACTCGCTAATGAAAAACTGTTTTTT. Amino acid sequence: CSPLANEKLFF.

The V call is TRBV11-2, the J call TRBJ1-2; TRBD1 might be the D (5 bases). Deletions cut 0 bases from V and 4 bases from J, with 9 bases between. The CDR3 covers 14 residues. The V gene's germline CDR1 is SGHAT and CDR2 FQNNGV. DNA for the CDR3: TGTGCCAGCAGCTTAGAAGGGGACTCCTATGGCTACACCTTC. Protein product: CASSLEGDSYGYTF. The whole variable domain, remainder taken from reference TRBV11-2 and TRBJ1-2, is EAGVAQSPRYKIIEKRQSVAFWCNPISGHATLYWYQQILGQGPKLLIQFQNNGVVDDSQLPKDRFSAERLKGVDSTLKIQPAKLEDSAVYLCASSLEGDSYGYTFGSGTRLTVV.

This clone was detected once. The chain joins TRBV29-1 to TRBJ2-7; TRBD1 might be the D (5 bases). In germline, CDR1 is SQVTM, CDR2 ANQGSEA. This CDR3 spans 13 amino acids. Trimming cost V 4 bases and J 3 bases, with 13 bases left between them. CDR3 in amino acids: CSVATGEFYEQYF. CDR3 nucleotide sequence: TGCAGCGTTGCCACAGGAGAGTTCTACGAGCAGTACTTC.

The J gene is TRBJ2-7, the V gene TRBV19, with D maybe TRBD1 (5 bases). The CDR3 length is 12 residues. Per the germline V gene, CDR1 is LNHDA and CDR2 is SQIVND (reference sequence). V lost 4 bases, J lost 5 bases, and 9 bases lay in between. CDR3 nucleotides: TGTGCCAGTAGTACTACAGGTGACGAGCAGTACTTC. Its translation is CASSTTGDEQYF.

The J gene is TRBJ1-2, the V gene TRBV30; weak D call: TRBD1 (5 bases). Germline CDR1 GTSNPN, CDR2 SVGIG (reference sequence). This CDR3 region has 14 residues. Trimming left V 2 bases short and J 0 bases short, with 10 bases between. This chain's CDR3 is CAWSSGHTNYGYTF. The CDR3 DNA sequence: TGTGCCTGGAGTTCAGGGCATACTAACTATGGCTACACCTTC.

V gene TRBV7-6 combines with J gene TRBJ2-2, with 8 bases matching TRBD1. The V gene end was trimmed by 5 bases and the J gene end by 8 bases; junction bases not matched to a gene: 13. Germline CDR1 is SGHVS and CDR2 is FNYEAQ. The CDR3 totals 16 residues. The DNA of the CDR3 is TGTGCCAGCAGCCCCGGACAGGGAGGATCGACTGGGGAGCTGTTTTTT. This gives the protein CASSPGQGGSTGELFF.

The chain has TRBV9 and TRBJ2-7; 11 bases align to TRBD2. The CDR3 is 14 amino acids. Per germline, CDR1 SGDLS and CDR2 YYNGEE. J was trimmed by 2 bases and V by 2 bases; bases with no gene match: 0. CDR3 residues: CASSVSGRAYEQYF. CDR3 bases: TGTGCCAGCAGCGTTAGCGGGAGGGCCTACGAGCAGTACTTC.

The chain uses TRBV10-3 and TRBJ2-7, with 10 bases lining up with TRBD2. Trimming removed 4 bases from V and 5 bases from J; junction bases left unmatched: 8. The CDR3 contains 15 residues. Germline CDR1 ENHRY, CDR2 SYGVKD. In DNA, the CDR3 is TGTGCCATCAGTGTTGATAGCGGGAGGAATCACGAGCAGTACTTC. This sequence encodes CAISVDSGRNHEQYF.

The chain has TRBV6-6 and TRBJ1-1, with TRBD1 as a possible D gene (6 bases). Germline CDR1 reads MNHNY; CDR2 reads SVGAGI (reference sequence). The V end was cut by 4 bases, the J end by 4 bases, with 10 bases between. The CDR3 consists of 13 residues. The CDR3 DNA reads TGTGCCAGCAGTTCCCCGACAGGCACTGAAGCTTTCTTT. This gives the protein CASSSPTGTEAFF.

This rearrangement joins TRBV29-1 to TRBJ1-3; D may be TRBD1 (5 bases). Trimming shortened V by 6 bases and J by 2 bases, and 11 bases separated the two germline ends. Germline V gives CDR1 SQVTM, CDR2 ANQGSEA. This CDR3 has 13 residues. The CDR3 reads CSVQGWAGNTIYF. For the CDR3, the DNA is TGCAGCGTCCAGGGCTGGGCTGGAAACACCATATATTTT.